A selection of T cell receptor beta chains follows, all from one sample in a study of T-cell memory formation after mild COVID-19. TCRdb fed the 5' RACE reads into MiXCR, producing one record per CDR3 protein. The table shows roughly 350,000 distinct CDR3 sequences, with around 21% occurring only once. Specimen: PBMCs or a T cell subset sorted from them (not recorded which). The receptors derive from an adult woman who had mild COVID-19 (a few samples of this study predate the infection). Cell type and time point are not known. CDR3s include the opening cysteine and the closing phenylalanine or tryptophan. The D gene is left open where the match is weak. Size values are once, few and many counts, or a class for expanded clones, and some rows have none.

TRBD2	TRBJ2-1	-	TRBV20-1	TGCAGTGCCGGCCAGGCGGGAGGAGGTGAGCAGTTCTTC	CSAGQAGGGEQFF
-	TRBJ2-1	many	TRBV5-1	TGTGCCAGCAGCTTAGACAGGAGCTCCTACAATGAGCAGTTCTTC	CASSLDRSSYNEQFF
TRBD2	TRBJ2-2	few	TRBV30	TGTGCCTGGAGTGGGTCTAGCGGGTCGAACACCGGGGAGCTGTTTTTT	CAWSGSSGSNTGELFF
TRBD1	TRBJ1-5	-	TRBV5-1	TGCGCCAGCAGCTTGCGGGACAGGGGATCCGATCAGCCCCAGCATTTT	CASSLRDRGSDQPQHF
-	TRBJ2-2	-	TRBV4-2	TGTGCCAGCAGCCAAGAGAGGGGCCGGACCGGGGAGCTGTTTTTT	CASSQERGRTGELFF
TRBD1	TRBJ2-1	-	TRBV24-1	TGTGCCACCAGTGACCATGACAGGGGGCGAGTCAATGAGCAGTTCTTC	CATSDHDRGRVNEQFF
-	TRBJ2-7	-	TRBV12-3/TRBV12-4	TGTGCCAGCAGTTTCAAAGGACCCTACGAGCAGTACTTC	CASSFKGPYEQYF
TRBD1	TRBJ1-5	few	TRBV12-3/TRBV12-4	TGTGCCAGCAGCCTGGGACCGGGGACAGGGAGGTTCGCGAGCAATCAGCCCCAGCATTTT	CASSLGPGTGRFASNQPQHF
TRBD1	TRBJ1-2	-	TRBV27	TGTGCCAGCAGTTTATCGTTGGCAGGGGGCGCGACTTACTATGGCTACACCTTC	CASSLSLAGGATYYGYTF
-	TRBJ2-5	many	TRBV2	TGTGCCAGCGCAGACTGGGCGGGCCAGGGAGAGACCCAGTACTTC	CASADWAGQGETQYF
-	TRBJ1-2	-	TRBV10-3	TGTGCCATCAGTGGGGGGATGGACTATGGCTACACCTTC	CAISGGMDYGYTF